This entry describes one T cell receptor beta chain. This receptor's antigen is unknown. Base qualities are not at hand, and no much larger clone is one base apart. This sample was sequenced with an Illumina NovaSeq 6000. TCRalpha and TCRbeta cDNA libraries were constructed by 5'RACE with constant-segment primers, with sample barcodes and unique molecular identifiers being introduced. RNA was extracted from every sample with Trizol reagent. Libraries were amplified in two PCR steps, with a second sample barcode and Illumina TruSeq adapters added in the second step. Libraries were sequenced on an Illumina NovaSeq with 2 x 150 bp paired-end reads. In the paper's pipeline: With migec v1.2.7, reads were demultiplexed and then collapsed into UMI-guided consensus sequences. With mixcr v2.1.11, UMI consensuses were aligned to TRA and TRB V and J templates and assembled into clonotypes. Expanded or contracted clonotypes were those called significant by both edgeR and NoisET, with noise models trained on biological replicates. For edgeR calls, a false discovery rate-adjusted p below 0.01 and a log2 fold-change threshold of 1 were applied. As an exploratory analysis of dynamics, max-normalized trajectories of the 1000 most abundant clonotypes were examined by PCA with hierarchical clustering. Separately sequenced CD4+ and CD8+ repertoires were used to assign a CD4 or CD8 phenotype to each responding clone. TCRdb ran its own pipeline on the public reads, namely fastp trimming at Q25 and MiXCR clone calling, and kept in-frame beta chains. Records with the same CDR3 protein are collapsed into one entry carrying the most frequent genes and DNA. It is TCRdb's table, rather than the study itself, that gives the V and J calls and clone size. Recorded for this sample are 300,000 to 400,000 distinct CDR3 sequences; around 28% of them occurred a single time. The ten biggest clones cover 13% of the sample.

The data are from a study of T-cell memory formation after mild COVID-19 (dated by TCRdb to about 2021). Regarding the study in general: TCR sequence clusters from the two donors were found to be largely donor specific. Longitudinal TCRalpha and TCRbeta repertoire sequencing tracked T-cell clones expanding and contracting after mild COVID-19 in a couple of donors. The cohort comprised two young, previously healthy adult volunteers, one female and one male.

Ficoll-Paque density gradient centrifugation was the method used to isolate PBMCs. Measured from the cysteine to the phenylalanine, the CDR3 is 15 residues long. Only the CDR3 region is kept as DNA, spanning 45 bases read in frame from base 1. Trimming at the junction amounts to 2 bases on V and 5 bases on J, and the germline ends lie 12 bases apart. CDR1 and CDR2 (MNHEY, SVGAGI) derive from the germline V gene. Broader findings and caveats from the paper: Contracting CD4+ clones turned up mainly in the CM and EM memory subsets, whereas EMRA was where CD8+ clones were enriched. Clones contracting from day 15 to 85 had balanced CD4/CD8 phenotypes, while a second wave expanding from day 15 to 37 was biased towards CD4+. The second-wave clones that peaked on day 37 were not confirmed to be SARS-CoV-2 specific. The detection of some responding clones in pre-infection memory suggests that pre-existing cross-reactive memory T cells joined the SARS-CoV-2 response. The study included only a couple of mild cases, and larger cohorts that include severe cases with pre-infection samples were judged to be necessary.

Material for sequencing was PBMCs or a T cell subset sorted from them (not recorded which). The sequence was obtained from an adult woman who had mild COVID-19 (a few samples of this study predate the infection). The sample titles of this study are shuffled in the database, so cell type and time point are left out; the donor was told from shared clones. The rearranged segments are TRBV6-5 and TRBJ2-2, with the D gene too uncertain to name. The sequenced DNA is TGTGCCAGCAGTTACGGTCGGCAAGGAACCGGGGAGCTGTTTTTT. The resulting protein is CASSYGRQGTGELFF.